This T cell receptor (beta chain) was documented in a study of blood T cell repertoires in COVID-19 (dated by TCRdb to the early 2020s). Regarding the complete study: The collaborator samples originated in the United States, Italy and Spain and spanned the acute and convalescent phases of COVID-19. HLA class I and class II types, where available, came from metadata supplied by the sample provider rather than from assay-based typing. The samples were drawn from the first 160 participants of the ongoing ImmuneRACE study and from over a thousand subjects provided by 6 global collaborators. The repertoires were made available in a free public database intended to serve as a resource for research on the immune response to SARS-CoV-2. Nearly every sample came with metadata listing a de-identified subject ID, COVID-19 status, age in years and sex. Deeply sampled blood TCRbeta repertoires from subjects exposed to, actively infected with, or recovered from COVID-19 were included in the dataset. The prospective study material was composed of cDNA or gDNA derived from T cells, B-cell-depleted T cells, or PBMCs.

V is pared back by 1 base and J by 8 bases, with 8 bases lying between the germline termini. Counted from cysteine to phenylalanine, this CDR3 has 13 amino acids. Just the 39-base CDR3 DNA is kept, in frame starting at base 1. According to the germline V gene (reference sequence), CDR1 reads LNHDA and CDR2 reads SQIVND. Another Seattle source contributed samples from volunteer blood donors who had recovered from COVID-19. Whole blood was collected in K2EDTA tubes by collaborating institutions according to the institutions' own protocols. For TCRbeta analysis, collaborators shipped samples in one of three forms: frozen whole blood, isolated PBMCs, or DNA extracted from either of those sample types. The immunoSEQ Assay, a bias-controlled multiplex PCR, was used to amplify TCRbeta CDR3 regions from genomic DNA. The original pipeline was this. Nucleated cell counts per sample were estimated from amplification of reference gene primers within the assay. Sequence reads were collapsed and filtered to measure the absolute abundance of every unique TCRbeta CDR3 rearrangement. For each sample, productive Simpson clonality was calculated as the square root of Simpson's diversity index over productive rearrangements. Drawn from immuneACCESS, this table holds only the in-frame rearrangements with V and J called that TCRdb kept. Clones are partly lost; checked studies trace under half to an unresolved V gene and leave the rest unexplained. V and J calls and clone size follow that table, whereas D and trimming were derived from the DNA. In all, the sample holds approximately 70,000 clones, and roughly 80% of those were seen once. The ten biggest clones cover around a sixth of the sample.

General conclusions and limits of the study: Clinical and demographic metadata were provided uncurated, with the amount varying by source and participant.

With respect to this clone: Its antigen remains unidentified. No qualities accompany the bases; no much larger clone lies one base away. This sample includes further DNA sequences coding for the same CDR3.

The receptor comes from a man in his 70s who had recovered from COVID-19. The source material was peripheral blood. The rearrangement joined TRBV19 to TRBJ2-2, with TRBD2 tentatively as D gene (5 bases match). The sequenced DNA is TGTGCCAGTAGTATAGGAGGGCATGGGGAGCTGTTTTTT. This encodes CASSIGGHGELFF.